Here is one T cell receptor (beta chain) with its context. V was clipped by 1 base and J by 4 bases; unmatched bases: 7. The CDR3 sequence is 15 residues long. Germline assignment: CDR1 LNHNV and CDR2 YYDKDF (reference sequence). This sample was taken from a study of blood T cell repertoires in COVID-19. At the level of the study: From T cells, B-cell-depleted T cells, or PBMCs came the material, which was cDNA or gDNA.

Enrolled through a virtual design, the participants were between roughly 18 and 89 years of age and came from about two dozen US areas. The repertoire was sequenced with immunoSEQ multiplex PCR; TCRdb's copy has only in-frame clones and lacks some. The repertoire includes around 150,000 clones, about 81% of them detected once, and under 9.5% sits in the top ten. Sequenced input: PBMCs or T cells enriched from blood (not recorded which). This TCR was sampled from a man in his fifties or sixties who had recovered from COVID-19. The chain links TRBV15 to TRBJ2-7, with 7 bases identical to TRBD1. As DNA, the CDR3 is TGTGCCACCAGCAGAGTCGCGACAGGGCGGTACGAGCAGTACTTC. Translating it yields CATSRVATGRYEQYF. Together with reference TRBV15 and TRBJ2-7, the CDR3 gives the full variable domain: DAMVIQNPRYQVTQFGKPVTLSCSQTLNHNVMYWYQQKSSQAPKLLFHYYDKDFNNEADTPDNFQSRRPNTSFCFLDIRSPGLGDTAMYLCATSRVATGRYEQYFGPGTRLTVT.